This T cell receptor (beta chain) was documented in a study of T cells in tumors after PD-1 blockade. Study as a whole: During anti-PD-1 treatment, some patients continued daily vismodegib 150 mg.

For this clone: Its antigen is unknown.

Whole-study results and caveats: About 41% of tumor TCR clonotypes were also found in blood.

Measured with immunoSEQ multiplex PCR; TCRdb has only the in-frame clones, and not every one. The table records 14,000 or so clones, about 82% of them present only once. With V trimmed by 5 bases and J by 2 bases, 6 bases remained unmatched. This CDR3 spans 15 amino acids. Germline V CDR1 and CDR2: LGHDT, YNNKEL (reference sequence). The J gene is TRBJ1-3, the V gene TRBV3-1 (or the pseudogene TRBV3-2); 7 nucleotides agree with TRBD1. Specimen: PBMCs, collected after anti-PD-1 treatment. The receptor's source is a human donor with basal cell carcinoma. This CDR3 is CASSGRDSAGNTIYF. The CDR3 DNA follows: TGTGCCAGCAGCGGCCGGGACAGCGCTGGAAACACCATATATTTT.